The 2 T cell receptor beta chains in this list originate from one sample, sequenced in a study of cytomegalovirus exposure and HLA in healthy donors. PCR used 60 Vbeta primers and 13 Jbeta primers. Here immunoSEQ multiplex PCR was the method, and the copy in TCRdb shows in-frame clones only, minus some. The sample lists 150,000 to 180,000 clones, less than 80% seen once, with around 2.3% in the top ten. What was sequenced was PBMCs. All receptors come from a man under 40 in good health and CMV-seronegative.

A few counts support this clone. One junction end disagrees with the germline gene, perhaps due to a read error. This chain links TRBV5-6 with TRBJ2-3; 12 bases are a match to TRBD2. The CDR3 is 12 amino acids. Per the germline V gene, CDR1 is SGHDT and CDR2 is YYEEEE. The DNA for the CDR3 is TGTGCCAGCAGACGACTAGCGGGGGCCCTGAATTTT. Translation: CASRRLAGALNF.

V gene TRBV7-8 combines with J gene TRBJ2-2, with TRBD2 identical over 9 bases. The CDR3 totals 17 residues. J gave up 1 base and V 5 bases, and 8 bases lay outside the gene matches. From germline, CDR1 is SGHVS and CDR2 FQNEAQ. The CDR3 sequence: CASSLERAGGNTGELFF. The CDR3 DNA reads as TGTGCCAGCAGCCTCGAGCGAGCGGGGGGGAACACCGGGGAGCTGTTTTTT.